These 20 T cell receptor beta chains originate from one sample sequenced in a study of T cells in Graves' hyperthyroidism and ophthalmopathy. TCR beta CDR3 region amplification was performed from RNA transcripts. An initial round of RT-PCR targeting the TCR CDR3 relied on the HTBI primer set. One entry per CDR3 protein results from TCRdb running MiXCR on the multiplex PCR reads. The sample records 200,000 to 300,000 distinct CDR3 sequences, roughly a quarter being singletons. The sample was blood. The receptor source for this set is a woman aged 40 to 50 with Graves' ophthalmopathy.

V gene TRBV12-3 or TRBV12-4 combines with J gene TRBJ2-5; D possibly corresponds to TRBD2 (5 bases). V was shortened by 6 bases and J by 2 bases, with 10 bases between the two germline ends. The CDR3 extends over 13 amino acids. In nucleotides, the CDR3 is TGTGCCAGCAGGCACACGGGGCAAGAGACCCAGTACTTC. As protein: CASRHTGQETQYF.

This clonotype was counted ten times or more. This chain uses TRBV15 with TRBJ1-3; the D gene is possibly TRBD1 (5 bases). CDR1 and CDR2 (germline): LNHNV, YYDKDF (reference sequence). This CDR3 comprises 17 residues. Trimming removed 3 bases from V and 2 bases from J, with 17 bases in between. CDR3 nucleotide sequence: TGTGCCACCAGCAGCCAACCGGGGGGGAACCCTGGAAACACCATATATTTT. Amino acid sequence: CATSSQPGGNPGNTIYF.

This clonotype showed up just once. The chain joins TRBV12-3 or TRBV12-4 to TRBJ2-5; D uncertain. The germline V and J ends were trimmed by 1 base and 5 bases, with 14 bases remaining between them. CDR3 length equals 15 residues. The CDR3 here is CASSLGRGLGETQYF. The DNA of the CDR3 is TGTGCCAGCAGTTTAGGGCGCGGTCTCGGGGAGACCCAGTACTTC.

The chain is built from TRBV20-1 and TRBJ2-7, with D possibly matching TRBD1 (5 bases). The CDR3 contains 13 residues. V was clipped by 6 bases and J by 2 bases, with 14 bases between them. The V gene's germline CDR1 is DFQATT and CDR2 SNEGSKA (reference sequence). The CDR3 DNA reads TGCAGTGCATCGCAGGGAATCGCCTACGAGCAGTACTTC. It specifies CSASQGIAYEQYF.

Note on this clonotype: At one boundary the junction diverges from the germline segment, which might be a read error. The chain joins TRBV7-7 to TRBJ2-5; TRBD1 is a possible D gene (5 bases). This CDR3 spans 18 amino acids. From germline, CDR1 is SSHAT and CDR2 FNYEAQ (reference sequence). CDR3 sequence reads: CASSLHRYNRHIQETQYF. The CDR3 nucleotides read TGTGCTAGCAGCTTACATAGATATAACAGGCACATCCAAGAGACCCAGTACTTC.

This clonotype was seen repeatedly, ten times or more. The CDR3 region is CASSQVGWTATSGANVLTF. The DNA for the CDR3 is TGTGCCAGCAGCCAAGTGGGGTGGACGGCTACCTCTGGGGCCAACGTCCTGACTTTC. The V gene is TRBV3-1, the J gene TRBJ2-6; D ambiguous. V gave up 1 base and J gave up 0 bases, with 16 bases separating them. Germline values: CDR1 LGHDT, CDR2 YNNKEL (reference sequence). The CDR3 contains 19 residues. The full variable domain, in which reference TRBV3-1 and TRBJ2-6 provide the parts outside the CDR3, is DTAVSQTPKYLVTQMGNDKSIKCEQNLGHDTMYWYKQDSKKFLKIMFSYNNKELIINETVPNRFSPKSPDKAHLNLHINSLELGDSAVYFCASSQVGWTATSGANVLTFGAGSRLTVL.

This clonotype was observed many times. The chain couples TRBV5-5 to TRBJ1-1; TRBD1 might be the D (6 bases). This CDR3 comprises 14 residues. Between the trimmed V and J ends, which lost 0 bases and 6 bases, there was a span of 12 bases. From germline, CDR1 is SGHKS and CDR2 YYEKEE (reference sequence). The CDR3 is CASSLVRGGSEAFF. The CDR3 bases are TGTGCCAGCAGCTTGGTTAGAGGGGGATCTGAAGCTTTCTTT. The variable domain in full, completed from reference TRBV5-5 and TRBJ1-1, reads DAGVTQSPTHLIKTRGQQVTLRCSPISGHKSVSWYQQVLGQGPQFIFQYYEKEERGRGNFPDRFSARQFPNYSSELNVNALLLGDSALYLCASSLVRGGSEAFFGQGTRLTVV.

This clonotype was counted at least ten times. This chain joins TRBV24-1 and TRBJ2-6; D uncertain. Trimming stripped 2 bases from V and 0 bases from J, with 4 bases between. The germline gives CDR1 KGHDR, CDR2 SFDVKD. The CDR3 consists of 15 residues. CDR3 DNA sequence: TGTGCCACCAGTGATTGGGGCTCTGGGGCCAACGTCCTGACTTTC. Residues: CATSDWGSGANVLTF.

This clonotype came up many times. The CDR3 loop is CASSFSGTGGRETQYF. CDR3 nucleotides: TGTGCCAGCAGTTTTTCCGGGACAGGGGGCAGAGAGACCCAGTACTTC. The chain links TRBV5-5 to TRBJ2-5, with 12 bases that match TRBD1. Germline V gene data show CDR1 as SGHKS and CDR2 as YYEKEE (reference sequence). J lost 4 bases, V lost 5 bases, and 9 bases had no gene match. This CDR3 has 16 amino acids.

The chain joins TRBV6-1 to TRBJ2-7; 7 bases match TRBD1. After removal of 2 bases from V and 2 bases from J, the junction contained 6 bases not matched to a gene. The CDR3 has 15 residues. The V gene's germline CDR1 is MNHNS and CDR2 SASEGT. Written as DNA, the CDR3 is TGTGCCAGCAGTGAAAGGGACAGCGCAACCTACGAGCAGTACTTC. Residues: CASSERDSATYEQYF.

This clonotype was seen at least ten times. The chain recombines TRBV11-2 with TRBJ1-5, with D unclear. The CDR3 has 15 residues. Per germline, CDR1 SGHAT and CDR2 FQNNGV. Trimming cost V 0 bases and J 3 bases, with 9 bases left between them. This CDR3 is CASSLDLSHNQPQHF. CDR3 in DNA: TGTGCCAGCAGCTTAGACCTCAGCCACAATCAGCCCCAGCATTTT.

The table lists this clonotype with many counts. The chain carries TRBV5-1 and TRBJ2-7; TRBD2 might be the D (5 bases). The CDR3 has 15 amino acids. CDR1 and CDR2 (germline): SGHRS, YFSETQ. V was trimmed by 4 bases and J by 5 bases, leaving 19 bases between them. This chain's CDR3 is CASSKDGGPANEQYF. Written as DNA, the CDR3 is TGCGCCAGCAGCAAGGACGGAGGCCCGGCGAACGAGCAGTACTTC. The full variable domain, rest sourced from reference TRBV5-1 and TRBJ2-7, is KAGVTQTPRYLIKTRGQQVTLSCSPISGHRSVSWYQQTPGQGLQFLFEYFSETQRNKGNFPGRFSGRQFSNSRSEMNVSTLELGDSALYLCASSKDGGPANEQYFGPGTRLTVT.

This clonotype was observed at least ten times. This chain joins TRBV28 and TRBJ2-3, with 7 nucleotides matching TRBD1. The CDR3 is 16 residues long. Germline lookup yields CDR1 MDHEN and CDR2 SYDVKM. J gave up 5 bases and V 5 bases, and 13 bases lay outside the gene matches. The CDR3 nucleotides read TGTGCCAGCAGTCCTATCGGGACAGTCATGGAAGATACGCAGTATTTT. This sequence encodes CASSPIGTVMEDTQYF. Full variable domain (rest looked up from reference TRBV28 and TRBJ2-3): DVKVTQSSRYLVKRTGEKVFLECVQDMDHENMFWYRQDPGLGLRLIYFSYDVKMKEKGDIPEGYSVSREKKERFSLILESASTNQTSMYLCASSPIGTVMEDTQYFGPGTRLTVL.

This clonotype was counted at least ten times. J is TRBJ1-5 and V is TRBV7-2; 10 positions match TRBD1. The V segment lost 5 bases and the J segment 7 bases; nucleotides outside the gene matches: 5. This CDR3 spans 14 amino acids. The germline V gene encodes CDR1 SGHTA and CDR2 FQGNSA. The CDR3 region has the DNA TGTGCCAGCAGCATGGGACAGGGGAGCCAGCCCCAGCATTTT. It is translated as CASSMGQGSQPQHF.

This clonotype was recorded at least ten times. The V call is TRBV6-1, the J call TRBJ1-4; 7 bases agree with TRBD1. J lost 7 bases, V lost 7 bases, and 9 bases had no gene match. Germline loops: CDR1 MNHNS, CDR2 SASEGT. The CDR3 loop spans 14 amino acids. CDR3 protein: CASKGARLGEKLFF. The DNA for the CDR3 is TGTGCCAGCAAGGGGGCACGCCTAGGTGAAAAACTGTTTTTT.

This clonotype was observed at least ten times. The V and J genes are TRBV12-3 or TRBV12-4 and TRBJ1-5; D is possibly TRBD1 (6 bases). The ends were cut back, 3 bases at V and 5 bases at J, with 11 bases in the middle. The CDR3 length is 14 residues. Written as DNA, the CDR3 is TGTGCCAGCAGTTTCGGACAGCCCCATCAGCCCCAGCATTTT. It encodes CASSFGQPHQPQHF.

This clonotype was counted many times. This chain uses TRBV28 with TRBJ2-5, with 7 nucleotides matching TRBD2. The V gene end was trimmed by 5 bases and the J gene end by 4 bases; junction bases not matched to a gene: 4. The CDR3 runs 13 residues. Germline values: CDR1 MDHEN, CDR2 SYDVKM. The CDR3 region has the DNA TGTGCCAGCAGTAGGGACTACGCAGAGACCCAGTACTTC. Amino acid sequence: CASSRDYAETQYF. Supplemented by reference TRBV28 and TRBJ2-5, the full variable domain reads DVKVTQSSRYLVKRTGEKVFLECVQDMDHENMFWYRQDPGLGLRLIYFSYDVKMKEKGDIPEGYSVSREKKERFSLILESASTNQTSMYLCASSRDYAETQYFGPGTRLLVL.

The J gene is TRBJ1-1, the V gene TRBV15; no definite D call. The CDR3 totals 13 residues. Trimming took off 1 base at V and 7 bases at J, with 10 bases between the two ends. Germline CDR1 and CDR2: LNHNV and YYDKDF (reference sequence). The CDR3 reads CATSRASKGEAFF. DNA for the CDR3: TGTGCCACCAGCAGAGCGAGCAAGGGTGAAGCTTTCTTT.

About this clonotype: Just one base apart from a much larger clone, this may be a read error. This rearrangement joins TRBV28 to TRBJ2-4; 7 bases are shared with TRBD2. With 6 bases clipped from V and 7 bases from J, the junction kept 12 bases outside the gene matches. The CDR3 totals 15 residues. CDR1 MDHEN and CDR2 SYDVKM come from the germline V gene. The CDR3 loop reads CASSPSGTTFNIQYF. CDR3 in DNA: TGTGCCAGCAGCCCCTCCGGGACTACCTTCAACATTCAGTACTTC.

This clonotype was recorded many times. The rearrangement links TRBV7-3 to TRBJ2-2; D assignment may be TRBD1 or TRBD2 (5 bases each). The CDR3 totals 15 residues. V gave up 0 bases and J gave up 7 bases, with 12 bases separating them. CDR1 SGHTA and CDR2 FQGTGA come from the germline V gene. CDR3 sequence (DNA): TGTGCCAGCAGCTTAACGACTGGGGCGGGCGGGGAGCTGTTTTTT. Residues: CASSLTTGAGGELFF.